This TCR beta chain derives from a study of T cell changes during pregnancy in multiple sclerosis. V was shortened by 6 bases and J by 0 bases, with 15 bases between the two germline ends. The germline CDR1 and CDR2 sequences are SQVTM and ANQGSEA. The CDR3 contains 14 residues. Clones were read by immunoSEQ multiplex PCR, and TCRdb kept only the in-frame ones, dropping some. This sample yields 85,000 to 130,000 clones, of which 94% are seen a single time; 0.7% to 0.9% belongs to the top ten. Sequencing was performed on peripheral blood, taken before pregnancy. The chain couples TRBV29-1 to TRBJ2-7; D might be TRBD2 (5 bases). The TCR sequence derives from a female donor with multiple sclerosis, enrolled in a pregnancy study. CDR3 sequence reads: CSVGPGLSSYEQYF. The DNA for the CDR3 is TGCAGCGTAGGCCCGGGGTTAAGCTCCTACGAGCAGTACTTC.